Reported below is one T cell receptor (beta chain). V was clipped by 4 bases and J by 4 bases, with 11 bases between them. Germline V gives CDR1 SGHRS, CDR2 YFSETQ. The CDR3 is 13 amino acids. This sample was included in a study of T cell changes during pregnancy in multiple sclerosis. This table comes from immunoSEQ multiplex PCR, and its TCRdb copy is limited to in-frame clones, with some not included. Of 56,000 or so clones in the sample, approximately 89% were seen once. Sequenced material: peripheral blood, taken after pregnancy. The chain is built from TRBV5-1 and TRBJ1-2, with D hard to call. This receptor was taken from a female donor with multiple sclerosis, enrolled in a pregnancy study. CDR3 residues: CASSGGVGYGYTF. As DNA, the CDR3 is TGCGCCAGCAGCGGCGGAGTTGGCTATGGCTACACCTTC.